This T cell receptor beta chain came from a study of shared clonotypes between healthy human individuals. Study-wide findings and caveats: It was anticipated that sequencing depth would influence how many clonotypes donors shared.

V was cut by 0 bases and J by 2 bases, with 14 bases left in between. The CDR3 extends over 16 amino acids. Germline V gives CDR1 MNHEY, CDR2 SMNVEV (reference sequence). As defined, naive CD8 cells were CD45RO-negative and positively selected for CCR7, with terminally differentiated effector memory CD45RA+ cells excluded. Genomic DNA of each subset was evenly split across several immunoSEQ plates. TCRdb keeps only in-frame clones here, not all; method: immunoSEQ multiplex PCR. The sample carries about 2.1 million clones, approximately 92% recorded once. With regard to this clone: Its antigen is currently unknown.

V is TRBV27 and J is TRBJ2-7; tentatively, D is TRBD1 (6 bases). The TCR sequence derives from a man younger than 30 in good health. Some clones in this sample may be carry-over from other donors' samples. Sequenced: naive CD8+ T cells from PBMCs. This chain's CDR3 is CASSLSQGTRPYEQYF. The CDR3 DNA is TGTGCCAGCAGTTTATCACAGGGAACGAGGCCCTACGAGCAGTACTTC.